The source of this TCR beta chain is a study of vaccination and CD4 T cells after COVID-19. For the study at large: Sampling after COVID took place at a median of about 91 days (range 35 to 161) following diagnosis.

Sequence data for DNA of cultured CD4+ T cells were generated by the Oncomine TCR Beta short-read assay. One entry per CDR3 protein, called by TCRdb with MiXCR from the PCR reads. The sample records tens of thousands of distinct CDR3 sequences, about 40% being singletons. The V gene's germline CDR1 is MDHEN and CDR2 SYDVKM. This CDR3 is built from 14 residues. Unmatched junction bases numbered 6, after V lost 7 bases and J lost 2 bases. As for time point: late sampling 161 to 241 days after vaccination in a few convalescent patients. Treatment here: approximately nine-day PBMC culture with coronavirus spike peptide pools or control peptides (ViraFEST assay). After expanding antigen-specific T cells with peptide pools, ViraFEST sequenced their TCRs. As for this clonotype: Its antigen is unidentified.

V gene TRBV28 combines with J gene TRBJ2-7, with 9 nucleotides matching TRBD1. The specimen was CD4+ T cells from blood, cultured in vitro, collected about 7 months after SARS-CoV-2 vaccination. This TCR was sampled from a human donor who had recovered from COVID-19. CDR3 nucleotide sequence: TGTGCCAGCATCGAAGGGACAGGGCCCTACGAGCAGTACTTC. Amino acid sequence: CASIEGTGPYEQYF.